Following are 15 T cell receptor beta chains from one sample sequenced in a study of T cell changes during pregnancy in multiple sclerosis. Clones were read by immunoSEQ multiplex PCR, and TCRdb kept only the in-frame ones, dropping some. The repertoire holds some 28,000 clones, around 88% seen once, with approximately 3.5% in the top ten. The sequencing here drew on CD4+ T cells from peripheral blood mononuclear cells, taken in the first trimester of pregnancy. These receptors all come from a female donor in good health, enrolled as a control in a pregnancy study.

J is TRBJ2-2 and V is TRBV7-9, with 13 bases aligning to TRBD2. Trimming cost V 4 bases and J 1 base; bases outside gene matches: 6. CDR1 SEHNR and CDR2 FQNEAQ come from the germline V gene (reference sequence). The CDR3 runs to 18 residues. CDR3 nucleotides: TGTGCCAGCAGCTCACAGGGACTAGCGGGGAGGAACACCGGGGAGCTGTTTTTT. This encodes CASSSQGLAGRNTGELFF.

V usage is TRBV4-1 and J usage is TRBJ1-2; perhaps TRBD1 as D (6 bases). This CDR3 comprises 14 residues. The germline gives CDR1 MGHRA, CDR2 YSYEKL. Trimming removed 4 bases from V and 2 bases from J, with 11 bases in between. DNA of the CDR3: TGCGCCAGCAGCCGCCCGGGGACAAACTATGGCTACACCTTC. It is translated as CASSRPGTNYGYTF.

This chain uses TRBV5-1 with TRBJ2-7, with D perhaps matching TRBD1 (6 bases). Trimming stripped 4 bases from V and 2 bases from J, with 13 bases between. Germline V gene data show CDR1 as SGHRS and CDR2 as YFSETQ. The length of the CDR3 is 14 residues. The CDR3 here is CASSTGQSPYEQYF. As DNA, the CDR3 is TGCGCCAGCAGCACTGGACAGAGTCCCTACGAGCAGTACTTC.

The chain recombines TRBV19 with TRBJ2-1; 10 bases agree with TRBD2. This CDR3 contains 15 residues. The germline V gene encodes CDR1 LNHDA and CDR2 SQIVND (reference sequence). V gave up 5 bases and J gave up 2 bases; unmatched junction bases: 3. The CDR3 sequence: CASSPLAGAYNEQFF. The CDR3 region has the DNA TGTGCCAGTAGTCCTCTAGCGGGAGCCTACAATGAGCAGTTCTTC.

CDR3 nucleotides: TGTGCCAGCAGTCCAGGGGGCTGGGGCTACACCTTC. Translated, it gives CASSPGGWGYTF. The gene calls are TRBV28 and TRBJ1-2, with 8 bases matching TRBD1. Germline values: CDR1 MDHEN, CDR2 SYDVKM. Trimming cost V 5 bases and J 8 bases; bases outside gene matches: 4. CDR3 length equals 12 residues.

CDR3 amino acids: CASSEGTGAGNTIYF. As DNA, the CDR3 is TGTGCCAGCAGTGAAGGGACAGGGGCTGGAAACACCATATATTTT. The chain employs TRBV6-1 and TRBJ1-3; 9 bases agree with TRBD1. Germline V gives CDR1 MNHNS, CDR2 SASEGT. CDR3 length: 15 residues. The V and J ends lost 1 base and 2 bases, in that order; junction bases with no gene match: 0.

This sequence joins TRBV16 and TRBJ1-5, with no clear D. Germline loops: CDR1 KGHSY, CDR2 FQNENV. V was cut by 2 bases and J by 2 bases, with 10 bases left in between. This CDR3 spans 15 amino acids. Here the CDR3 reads CASSQADGGNQPQHF. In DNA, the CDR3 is TGTGCCAGCAGCCAAGCCGACGGGGGCAATCAGCCCCAGCATTTT.

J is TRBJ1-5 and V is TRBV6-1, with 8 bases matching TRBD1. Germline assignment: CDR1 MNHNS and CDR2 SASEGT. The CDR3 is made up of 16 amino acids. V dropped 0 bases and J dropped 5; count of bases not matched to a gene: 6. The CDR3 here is CASSEADGQGYQPQHF. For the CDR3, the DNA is TGTGCCAGCAGTGAAGCGGATGGACAGGGCTATCAGCCCCAGCATTTT.

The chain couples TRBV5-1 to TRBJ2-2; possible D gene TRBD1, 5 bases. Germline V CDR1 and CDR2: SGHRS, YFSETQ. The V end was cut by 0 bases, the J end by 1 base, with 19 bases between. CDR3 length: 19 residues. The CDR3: CASSLVAGPIEKNTGELFF. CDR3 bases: TGCGCCAGCAGCTTGGTGGCAGGGCCTATAGAAAAGAACACCGGGGAGCTGTTTTTT.

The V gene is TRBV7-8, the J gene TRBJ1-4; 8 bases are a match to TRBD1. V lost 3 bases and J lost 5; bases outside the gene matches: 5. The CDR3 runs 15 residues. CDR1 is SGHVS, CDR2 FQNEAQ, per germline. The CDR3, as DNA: TGTGCCAGCAGCTTTAGGCGACAGGGGAATGAAAAACTGTTTTTT. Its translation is CASSFRRQGNEKLFF.

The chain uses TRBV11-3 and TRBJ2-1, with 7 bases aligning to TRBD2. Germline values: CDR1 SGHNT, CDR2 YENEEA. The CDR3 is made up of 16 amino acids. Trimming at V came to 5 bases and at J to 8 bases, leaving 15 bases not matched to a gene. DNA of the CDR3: TGTGCCAGCAGCCGAGGCGCGAGGGAGGGTTTCGATGAGCAGTTCTTC. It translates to CASSRGAREGFDEQFF.

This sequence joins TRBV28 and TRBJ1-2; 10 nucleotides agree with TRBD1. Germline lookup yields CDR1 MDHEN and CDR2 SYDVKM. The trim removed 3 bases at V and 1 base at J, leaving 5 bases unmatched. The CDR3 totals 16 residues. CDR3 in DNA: TGTGCCAGCAGTTTCCGGTGGGACAGGGGTAACTATGGCTACACCTTC. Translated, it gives CASSFRWDRGNYGYTF.

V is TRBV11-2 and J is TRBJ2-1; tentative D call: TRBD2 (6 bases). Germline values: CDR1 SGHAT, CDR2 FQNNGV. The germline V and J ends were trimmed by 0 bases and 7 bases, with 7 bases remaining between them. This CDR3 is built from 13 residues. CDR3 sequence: CASSLDGGNEQFF. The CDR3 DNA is TGTGCCAGCAGCTTAGATGGAGGGAATGAGCAGTTCTTC. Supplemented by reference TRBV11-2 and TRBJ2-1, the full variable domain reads EAGVAQSPRYKIIEKRQSVAFWCNPISGHATLYWYQQILGQGPKLLIQFQNNGVVDDSQLPKDRFSAERLKGVDSTLKIQPAKLEDSAVYLCASSLDGGNEQFFGPGTRLTVL.

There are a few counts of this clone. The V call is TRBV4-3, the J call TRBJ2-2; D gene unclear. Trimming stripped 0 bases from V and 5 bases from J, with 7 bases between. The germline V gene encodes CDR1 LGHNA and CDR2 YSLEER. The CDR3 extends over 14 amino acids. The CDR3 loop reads CASSQDLRTGELFF. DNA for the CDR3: TGCGCCAGCAGCCAAGATCTGAGGACCGGGGAGCTGTTTTTT.

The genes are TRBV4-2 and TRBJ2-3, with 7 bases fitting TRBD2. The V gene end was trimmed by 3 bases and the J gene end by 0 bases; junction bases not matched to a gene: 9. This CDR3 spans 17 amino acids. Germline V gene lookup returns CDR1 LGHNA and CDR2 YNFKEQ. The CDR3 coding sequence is TGTGCCAGCAGCCAGGGGTCAGGAGCGGGGAGCACAGATACGCAGTATTTT. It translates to CASSQGSGAGSTDTQYF.